This T cell receptor (beta chain) was captured by sequencing in a study of control samples from healthy donors and cancer patients (dated by TCRdb to 2018 to 2021). Libraries were constructed by the immunoSEQ multiplex PCR assay. TCRdb provides this immuneACCESS table in a form limited to in-frame rearrangements. Some clones are lacking; in checked studies, under half of them reflect an unresolved V gene, and why the rest are absent is not known. This sample comprises about 140,000 clones, roughly 90% of them detected only once. The ten top clones hold approximately 10% of the sample. The sample holds one count of this clone. This clone's antigen is unknown. Per-nucleotide qualities are absent, and no much larger clonotype sits a single base away. The CDR3 holds 14 amino acids from the cysteine to the phenylalanine. The DNA shown is the 42-base CDR3, in frame from base 1. From a lookup of the germline V gene, CDR1 and CDR2 are SGHRS and YFSETQ. V is clipped by 1 base and J by 2 bases, and the sequence between their germline boundaries is 10 bases long.

This sequence uses TRBV5-1 and TRBJ2-7; the D gene is tentatively TRBD1 or TRBD2, each matching 5 bases. The sequencing input was blood. The origin of this receptor is a man aged 25-40 years in good health. The base sequence is TGCGCCAGCAGCTTGCCGGGACCTCCCTACGAGCAGTACTTC. It specifies CASSLPGPPYEQYF.